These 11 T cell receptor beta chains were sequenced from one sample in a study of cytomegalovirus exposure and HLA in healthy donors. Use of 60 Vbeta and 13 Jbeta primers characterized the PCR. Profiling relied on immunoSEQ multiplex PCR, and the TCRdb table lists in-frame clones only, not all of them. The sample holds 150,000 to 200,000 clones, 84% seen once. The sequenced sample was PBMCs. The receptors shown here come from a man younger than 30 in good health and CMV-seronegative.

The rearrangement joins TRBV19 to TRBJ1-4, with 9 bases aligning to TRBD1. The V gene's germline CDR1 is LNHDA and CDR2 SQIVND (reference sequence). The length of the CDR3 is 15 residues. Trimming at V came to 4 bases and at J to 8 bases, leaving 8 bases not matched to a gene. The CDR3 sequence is CASSTTGTGYEKLFF. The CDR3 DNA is TGTGCCAGTAGTACCACCGGGACAGGGTACGAAAAACTGTTTTTT.

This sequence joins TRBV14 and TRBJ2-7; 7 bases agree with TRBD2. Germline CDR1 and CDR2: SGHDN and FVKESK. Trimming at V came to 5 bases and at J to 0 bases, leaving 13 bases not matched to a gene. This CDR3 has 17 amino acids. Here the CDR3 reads CASSGGELHGNSYEQYF. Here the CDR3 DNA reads TGTGCCAGCAGCGGGGGGGAATTACACGGCAACTCCTACGAGCAGTACTTC.

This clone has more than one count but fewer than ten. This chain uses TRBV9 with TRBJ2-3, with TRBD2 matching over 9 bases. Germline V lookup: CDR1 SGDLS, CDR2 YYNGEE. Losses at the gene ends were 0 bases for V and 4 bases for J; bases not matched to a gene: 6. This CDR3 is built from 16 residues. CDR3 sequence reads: CASSVGPAGGSDTQYF. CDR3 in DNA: TGTGCCAGCAGCGTAGGTCCAGCGGGGGGCTCAGATACGCAGTATTTT.

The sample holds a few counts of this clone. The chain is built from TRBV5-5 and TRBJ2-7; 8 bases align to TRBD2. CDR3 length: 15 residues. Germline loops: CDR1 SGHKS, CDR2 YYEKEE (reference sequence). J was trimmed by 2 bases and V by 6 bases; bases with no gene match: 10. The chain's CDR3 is CASNPLPGGTYEQYF. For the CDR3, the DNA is TGTGCCAGCAATCCCCTGCCGGGGGGGACCTACGAGCAGTACTTC.

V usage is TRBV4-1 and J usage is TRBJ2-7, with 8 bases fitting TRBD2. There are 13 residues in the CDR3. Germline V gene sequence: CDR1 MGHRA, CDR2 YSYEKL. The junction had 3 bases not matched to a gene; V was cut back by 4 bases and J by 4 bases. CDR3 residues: CASSLAGSYEQYF. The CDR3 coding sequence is TGCGCCAGCAGCCTAGCGGGGTCGTACGAGCAGTACTTC.

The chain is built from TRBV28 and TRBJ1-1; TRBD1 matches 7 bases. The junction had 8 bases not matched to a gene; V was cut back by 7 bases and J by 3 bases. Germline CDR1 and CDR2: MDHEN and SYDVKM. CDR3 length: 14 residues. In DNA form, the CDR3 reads TGTGCCAGCATTCAGGGGGGCGATTACACTGAAGCTTTCTTT. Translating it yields CASIQGGDYTEAFF.

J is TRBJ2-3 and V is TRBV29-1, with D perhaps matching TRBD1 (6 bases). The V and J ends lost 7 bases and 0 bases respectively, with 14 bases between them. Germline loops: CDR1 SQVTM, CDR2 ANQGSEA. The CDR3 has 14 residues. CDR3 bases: TGCAGCGCAAGACAGGTTCTAAGCACAGATACGCAGTATTTT. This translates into CSARQVLSTDTQYF.

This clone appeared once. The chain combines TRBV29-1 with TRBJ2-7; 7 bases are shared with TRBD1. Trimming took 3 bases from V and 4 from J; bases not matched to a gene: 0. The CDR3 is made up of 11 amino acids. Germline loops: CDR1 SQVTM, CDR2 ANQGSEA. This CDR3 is CSVDRGYEQYF. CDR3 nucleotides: TGCAGCGTTGACAGGGGGTACGAGCAGTACTTC.

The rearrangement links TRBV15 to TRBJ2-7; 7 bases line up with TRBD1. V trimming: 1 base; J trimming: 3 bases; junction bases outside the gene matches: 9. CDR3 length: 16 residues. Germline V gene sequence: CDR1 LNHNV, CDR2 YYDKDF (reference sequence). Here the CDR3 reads CATSRVGRGKFYEQYF. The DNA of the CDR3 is TGTGCCACCAGCAGAGTGGGCAGGGGGAAATTCTACGAGCAGTACTTC.

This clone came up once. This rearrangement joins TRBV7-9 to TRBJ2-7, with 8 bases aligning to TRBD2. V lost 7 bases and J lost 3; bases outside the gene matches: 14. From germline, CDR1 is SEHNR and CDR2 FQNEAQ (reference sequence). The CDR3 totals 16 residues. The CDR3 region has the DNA TGTGCCAGCACCGGAACCTTAGCGGGGACTTTCTACGAGCAGTACTTC. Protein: CASTGTLAGTFYEQYF.

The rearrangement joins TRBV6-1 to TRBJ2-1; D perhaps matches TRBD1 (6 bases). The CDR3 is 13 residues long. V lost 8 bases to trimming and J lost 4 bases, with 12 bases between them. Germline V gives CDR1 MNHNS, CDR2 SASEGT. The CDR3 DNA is TGTGCCAGCGGACAGCCTAGTTACAATGAGCAGTTCTTC. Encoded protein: CASGQPSYNEQFF.